This entry lists 3 T cell receptor beta chains sequenced from one sample in a study of T cell clones after liver transplantation. Clones were sequenced by immunoSEQ multiplex PCR, and TCRdb holds only the in-frame ones, with some missing. The table includes tens of thousands of clones, roughly 80% detected once. The source material was CD4+ T cells from blood, sampled 12 months after liver transplant. The source is a human patient who received a liver transplant. Among the T cells, some may be from the graft donor.

The chain has TRBV6-6 and TRBJ1-4, with D hard to call. Germline V gene sequence: CDR1 MNHNY, CDR2 SVGAGI (reference sequence). The CDR3 is 15 amino acids. Trimming left V 2 bases short and J 2 bases short, with 9 bases between. For the CDR3, the DNA is TGTGCCAGCAGTTACCGGGAGCCCACTAATGAAAAACTGTTTTTT. It yields the protein CASSYREPTNEKLFF.

J is TRBJ2-1 and V is TRBV27; weak D call: TRBD1 (6 bases). CDR3 size: 15 residues. Trimming took off 3 bases at V and 7 bases at J, with 16 bases between the two ends. CDR1 and CDR2 from the germline V gene are MNHEY and SMNVEV (reference sequence). CDR3 DNA: TGTGCCAGCAGTTTTACCGTTTCGCAGGGGAATGAGCAGTTCTTC. Protein: CASSFTVSQGNEQFF.

The chain joins TRBV2 to TRBJ1-4; D is ambiguous. V was shortened by 4 bases and J by 7 bases, with 7 bases between the two germline ends. CDR3 size: 12 residues. Germline CDR1 reads SNHLY; CDR2 reads FYNNEI. The CDR3, as DNA: TGTGCCAGCAGTGGATACGGTGAAAAACTGTTTTTT. Its translation: CASSGYGEKLFF.